A selection of T cell receptor beta chains follows, all from one sample in a study of blood T cell repertoires in COVID-19. Generated by immunoSEQ multiplex PCR, the TCRdb table keeps only in-frame clones and is missing some. The data contain 55,000 to 75,000 clones, 65% to 85% of them singletons. The sequenced sample was peripheral blood. The receptors shown here come from a man older than 75 with COVID-19, enrolled during active disease. CDR3s include the opening cysteine and the closing phenylalanine or tryptophan. A D gene is named only where the DNA matches it firmly. Clone sizes are given selectively: once, few, many, or a class where the clone is expanded.

j_call: TRBJ1-2
d_call: TRBD1
clone_size: -
v_call: TRBV15
cdr3_aa: CATSRGRGRINRGSHGYTF
cdr3_nt: TGTGCCACCAGCAGGGGGCGAGGGCGGATAAACAGGGGGTCGCATGGCTACACCTTC

j_call: TRBJ2-3
d_call: TRBD2
clone_size: -
v_call: TRBV7-2
cdr3_aa: CASSPSGRGDTQYF
cdr3_nt: TGTGCCAGCAGCCCTAGCGGGAGAGGGGATACGCAGTATTTT

j_call: TRBJ1-4
d_call: -
clone_size: -
v_call: TRBV7-2
cdr3_aa: CASSKRPPGEEKLFF
cdr3_nt: TGTGCCAGCAGCAAACGCCCCCCGGGGGAGGAAAAACTGTTTTTT

j_call: TRBJ2-1
d_call: -
clone_size: -
v_call: TRBV7-3
cdr3_aa: CASSLSDRGGQFF
cdr3_nt: TGTGCCAGCAGCTTATCCGACCGAGGCGGGCAGTTCTTC

j_call: TRBJ1-6
d_call: TRBD1
clone_size: -
v_call: TRBV3-1/TRBV3-2
cdr3_aa: CASSQSQTGDLHF
cdr3_nt: TGTGCCAGCAGCCAAAGTCAAACAGGGGACCTCCACTTT

j_call: TRBJ1-2
d_call: TRBD1
clone_size: -
v_call: TRBV25-1
cdr3_aa: CASSLPGQGNRYTF
cdr3_nt: TGTGCCAGCAGCCTTCCGGGACAGGGAAACCGCTACACCTTC

j_call: TRBJ2-1
d_call: TRBD1
clone_size: -
v_call: TRBV29-1
cdr3_aa: CSVEKDRGGNSEQFF
cdr3_nt: TGCAGCGTTGAGAAAGACAGGGGGGGGAACTCGGAGCAGTTCTTC

j_call: TRBJ2-1
d_call: TRBD2
clone_size: -
v_call: TRBV5-1
cdr3_aa: CASSLGGLAFNEQFF
cdr3_nt: TGCGCCAGCAGCTTGGGGGGACTAGCGTTCAATGAGCAGTTCTTC

j_call: TRBJ1-2
d_call: TRBD1
clone_size: -
v_call: TRBV5-4
cdr3_aa: CASSTDRVRYGYTF
cdr3_nt: TGTGCCAGCAGCACGGACAGGGTACGGTATGGCTACACCTTC

j_call: TRBJ2-2
d_call: TRBD1
clone_size: -
v_call: TRBV24-1
cdr3_aa: CATSDLGTGGRTGELFF
cdr3_nt: TGTGCCACCAGTGATTTGGGGACAGGGGGTCGGACCGGGGAGCTGTTTTTT

j_call: TRBJ1-4
d_call: TRBD1
clone_size: -
v_call: TRBV7-2
cdr3_aa: CASSPGQGNEKLFF
cdr3_nt: TGTGCCAGCAGCCCGGGACAGGGAAATGAAAAACTGTTTTTT

j_call: TRBJ1-1
d_call: -
clone_size: -
v_call: TRBV3-1/TRBV3-2
cdr3_aa: CASSQDAGPGVF
cdr3_nt: TGTGCCAGCAGCCAAGATGCAGGGCCAGGGGTTTTT

j_call: TRBJ1-2
d_call: -
clone_size: few
v_call: TRBV4-3
cdr3_aa: CASSQELEAGGYTF
cdr3_nt: TGCGCCAGCAGCCAAGAATTGGAGGCTGGTGGCTACACCTTC

j_call: TRBJ1-2
d_call: TRBD1
clone_size: -
v_call: TRBV6-5
cdr3_aa: CASSREGAANYGYTF
cdr3_nt: TGTGCCAGCAGTCGGGAGGGGGCGGCTAACTATGGCTACACCTTC

j_call: TRBJ2-3
d_call: -
clone_size: -
v_call: TRBV10-1
cdr3_aa: CASSDKAATDTQYF
cdr3_nt: TGCGCCAGCAGTGATAAGGCGGCCACAGATACGCAGTATTTT

j_call: TRBJ1-2
d_call: -
clone_size: -
v_call: TRBV5-4
cdr3_aa: CASSLQGSNYGYTF
cdr3_nt: TGTGCCAGCAGTCTACAGGGATCTAACTATGGCTACACCTTC

j_call: TRBJ1-5
d_call: -
clone_size: -
v_call: TRBV7-2
cdr3_aa: CASSLEGAQHF
cdr3_nt: TGTGCCAGCAGCTTAGAAGGGGCCCAGCATTTT

j_call: TRBJ1-2
d_call: -
clone_size: -
v_call: TRBV21-1
cdr3_aa: CASSKPLGPGVVPCYGYTF
cdr3_nt: TGTGCCAGCAGCAAACCCCTGGGACCGGGGGTAGTGCCTTGCTATGGCTACACCTTC

j_call: TRBJ1-3
d_call: -
clone_size: -
v_call: TRBV30
cdr3_aa: CAGEQGPGNTIYF
cdr3_nt: TGTGCCGGGGAACAGGGACCTGGAAACACCATATATTTT